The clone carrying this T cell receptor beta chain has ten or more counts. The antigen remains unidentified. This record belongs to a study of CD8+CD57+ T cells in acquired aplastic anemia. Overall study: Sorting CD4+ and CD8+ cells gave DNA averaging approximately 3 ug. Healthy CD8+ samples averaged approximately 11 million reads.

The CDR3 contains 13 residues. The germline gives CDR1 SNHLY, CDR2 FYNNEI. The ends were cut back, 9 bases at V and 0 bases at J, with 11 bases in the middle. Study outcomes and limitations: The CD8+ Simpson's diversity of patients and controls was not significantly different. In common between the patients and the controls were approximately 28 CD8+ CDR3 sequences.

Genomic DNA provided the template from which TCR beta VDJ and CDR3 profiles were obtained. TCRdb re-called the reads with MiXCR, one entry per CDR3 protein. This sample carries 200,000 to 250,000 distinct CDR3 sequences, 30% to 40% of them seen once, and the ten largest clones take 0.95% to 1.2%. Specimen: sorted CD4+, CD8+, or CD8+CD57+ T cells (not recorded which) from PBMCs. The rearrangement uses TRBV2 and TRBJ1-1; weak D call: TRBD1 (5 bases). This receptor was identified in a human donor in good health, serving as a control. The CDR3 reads CARSRDLNTEAFF. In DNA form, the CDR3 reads TGTGCCAGGTCTCGGGACCTGAACACTGAAGCTTTCTTT. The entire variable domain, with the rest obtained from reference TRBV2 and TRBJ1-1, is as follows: EPEVTQTPSHQVTQMGQEVILRCVPISNHLYFYWYRQILGQKVEFLVSFYNNEISEKSEIFDDQFSVERPDGSNFTLKIRSTKLEDSAMYFCARSRDLNTEAFFGQGTRLTVV.